The next 21 T cell receptor beta chains were all read from a single sample in a study of T cell responses to AZD1222 COVID-19 vaccine. Data came from immunoSEQ multiplex PCR; TCRdb stores just in-frame clones and leaves some out. This sample has around 140,000 clones; 80% to 90% occur once, and the top ten carry approximately 8%. Sample: peripheral blood, taken on day 0 of AZD1222 vaccination. The receptors originated from an adult in good health.

The chain employs TRBV4-2 and TRBJ2-5; D perhaps matches TRBD1 (5 bases). Germline CDR1 and CDR2: LGHNA and YNFKEQ. There are 11 residues in the CDR3. The ends were cut back, 6 bases at V and 5 bases at J, with 7 bases in the middle. CDR3 sequence: CASRGVETQYF. The CDR3 DNA follows: TGTGCCAGCAGAGGGGTGGAGACCCAGTACTTC.

J is TRBJ2-6 and V is TRBV6-5; TRBD1 is a possible D gene (6 bases). CDR1 and CDR2 (germline): MNHEY, SVGAGI. This CDR3 is built from 13 residues. Trimming left V 4 bases short and J 12 bases short, with 13 bases between. CDR3 nucleotides: TGTGCCAGCAGTTTACAGGGAGAGGGCGTCCTGACTTTC. Protein: CASSLQGEGVLTF.

The chain recombines TRBV2 with TRBJ1-1; D perhaps matches TRBD1 (5 bases). Germline V CDR1 and CDR2: SNHLY, FYNNEI. The CDR3 totals 12 residues. Trimming cost V 6 bases and J 6 bases, with 11 bases left between them. The chain's CDR3 is CASRAGLAEAFF. CDR3 sequence (DNA): TGTGCCAGCAGGGCAGGGCTCGCTGAAGCTTTCTTT.

This clone was recorded only once. This chain links TRBV6-5 with TRBJ1-1, with 10 bases fitting TRBD1. The CDR3 length is 15 residues. The germline gives CDR1 MNHEY, CDR2 SVGAGI. The J segment lost 4 bases and the V segment lost 0 bases, leaving 2 bases of the junction unmatched. CDR3 region: CASSYSWTGGTEAFF. The CDR3 DNA reads TGTGCCAGCAGTTACTCTTGGACAGGGGGCACTGAAGCTTTCTTT.

The genes are TRBV5-4 and TRBJ1-2; D gene uncertain. Germline values: CDR1 SGHNT, CDR2 YYREEE (reference sequence). The CDR3 covers 15 residues. Trimming stripped 0 bases from V and 3 bases from J, with 12 bases between. The chain's CDR3 is CASSLARRTDYGYTF. CDR3 bases: TGTGCCAGCAGCTTGGCCAGGCGGACGGACTATGGCTACACCTTC.

The rearrangement uses TRBV6-5 and TRBJ2-3; 7 bases are a match to TRBD1. This CDR3 has 13 amino acids. CDR1 and CDR2 (germline): MNHEY, SVGAGI. V was clipped by 7 bases and J by 0 bases; unmatched bases: 1. In nucleotides, the CDR3 is TGTGCCAGCACCAGGGGGAGCACAGATACGCAGTATTTT. Protein product: CASTRGSTDTQYF.

The chain recombines TRBV3-1 (or the pseudogene TRBV3-2) with TRBJ2-1; no reliable D call. The CDR3 is made up of 12 amino acids. V lost 4 bases to trimming and J lost 6 bases, with 7 bases between them. Germline V gene sequence: CDR1 LGHDT, CDR2 YNNKEL (reference sequence). CDR3 protein: CASSLLGNEQFF. CDR3 nucleotide sequence: TGTGCCAGCAGCCTCCTCGGCAATGAGCAGTTCTTC.

V usage is TRBV4-1 and J usage is TRBJ1-3, with a possible D match to TRBD1 (5 bases). The CDR3 consists of 15 residues. CDR1 and CDR2 from the germline V gene are MGHRA and YSYEKL. Trimming took off 1 base at V and 4 bases at J, with 11 bases between the two ends. This chain's CDR3 is CASSQGGAVGNTIYF. The CDR3, as DNA: TGCGCCAGCAGCCAAGGAGGGGCAGTGGGAAACACCATATATTTT.

DNA of the CDR3: TGCGCCAGCAGGAGGGTAGAGGGGGCCAACGTCCTGACTTTC. It translates to CASRRVEGANVLTF. V is TRBV5-1 and J is TRBJ2-6; weak D call: TRBD2 (5 bases). The CDR3 is 14 residues long. Germline CDR1 reads SGHRS; CDR2 reads YFSETQ. Between the trimmed V and J ends, which lost 5 bases and 4 bases, there was a span of 10 bases.

This clone came up a few times. The chain couples TRBV6-5 to TRBJ1-3, with TRBD1 identical over 9 bases. The CDR3 extends over 15 amino acids. The V and J ends lost 6 bases and 0 bases, in that order; junction bases with no gene match: 3. The germline V gene encodes CDR1 MNHEY and CDR2 SVGAGI. CDR3 in amino acids: CASSQDRGSGNTIYF. CDR3 in DNA: TGTGCCAGCAGCCAGGACAGGGGCTCTGGAAACACCATATATTTT.

This chain connects TRBV3-1 (or the pseudogene TRBV3-2) to TRBJ1-1; D is undetermined. This CDR3 has 13 amino acids. Trimming stripped 2 bases from V and 0 bases from J, with 4 bases between. Germline CDR1 LGHDT, CDR2 YNNKEL (reference sequence). The CDR3 region has the DNA TGTGCCAGCAGCCAAATGTTGAACACTGAAGCTTTCTTT. This translates into CASSQMLNTEAFF.

The chain recombines TRBV18 with TRBJ2-3; 9 nucleotides align to TRBD2. Unmatched junction bases numbered 6, after V lost 3 bases and J lost 5 bases. The CDR3 has 15 residues. CDR1 KGHSH and CDR2 LQKENI come from the germline V gene. As DNA, the CDR3 is TGTGCCAGCTCACCTGAGCGGGGGGCCCGAGATACGCAGTATTTT. Protein: CASSPERGARDTQYF.

The chain couples TRBV14 to TRBJ2-5; TRBD2 is a possible D gene (6 bases). V shed 2 bases and J shed 7 bases, with 11 bases lying between them. CDR3 length: 13 amino acids. Germline CDR1 and CDR2: SGHDN and FVKESK. The CDR3, as DNA: TGTGCCAGCAGCCAAATCCAGGGAGGGACCCAGTACTTC. Amino acids: CASSQIQGGTQYF.

V is TRBV4-1 and J is TRBJ2-5, with 8 positions matching TRBD1. V shed 1 base and J 4 bases; nucleotides not matched to a gene: 14. CDR3 size: 18 residues. Per the germline V gene, CDR1 is MGHRA and CDR2 is YSYEKL. CDR3 region: CASSQASQGADGGETQYF. For the CDR3, the DNA is TGCGCCAGCAGCCAAGCCAGTCAGGGGGCGGATGGAGGAGAGACCCAGTACTTC.

The V and J genes are TRBV6-5 and TRBJ1-4; 9 bases line up with TRBD1. The germline V gene encodes CDR1 MNHEY and CDR2 SVGAGI. With V trimmed by 6 bases and J by 8 bases, 7 bases remained unmatched. The CDR3 is made up of 14 amino acids. CDR3 in DNA: TGTGCCAGCAGCCTGGGACAGGGAGGCGAAAAACTGTTTTTT. Translation: CASSLGQGGEKLFF.

The chain joins TRBV2 to TRBJ2-7, with D hard to call. V lost 10 bases to trimming and J lost 2 bases, with 15 bases between them. There are 13 residues in the CDR3. Germline V gives CDR1 SNHLY, CDR2 FYNNEI. The chain's CDR3 is CAITTHRAYEQYF. Here the CDR3 DNA reads TGTGCCATAACTACCCATCGCGCCTACGAGCAGTACTTC.

The V gene is TRBV5-1, the J gene TRBJ2-7; D unclear. From germline, CDR1 is SGHRS and CDR2 YFSETQ. The V end was cut by 4 bases, the J end by 4 bases, with 6 bases between. This CDR3 region has 11 residues. The CDR3 DNA sequence: TGCGCCAGCAGCCTATATTACGAGCAGTACTTC. It translates to CASSLYYEQYF.

The table lists this clone with a few counts. The chain recombines TRBV12-3 or TRBV12-4 with TRBJ2-6; D remains unclear. V was clipped by 6 bases and J by 2 bases, with 2 bases between them. The CDR3 is made up of 12 amino acids. CDR3 sequence reads: CASSAGANVLTF. The CDR3 DNA sequence: TGTGCCAGCAGCGCTGGGGCCAACGTCCTGACTTTC.

The chain combines TRBV9 with TRBJ2-1; the D is unclear. The CDR3 spans 15 residues. Germline V gene lookup returns CDR1 SGDLS and CDR2 YYNGEE. V shed 7 bases and J shed 0 bases, with 14 bases lying between them. The CDR3 bases are TGTGCCAGCGTCCCGGGCTTGTCCTCCTACAATGAGCAGTTCTTC. Its protein product is CASVPGLSSYNEQFF.

The rearrangement links TRBV11-3 to TRBJ2-6; D is unclear. The V end was cut by 5 bases, the J end by 4 bases, with 6 bases between. From germline, CDR1 is SGHNT and CDR2 YENEEA. The CDR3 has 13 residues. The CDR3 sequence: CASSKQGANVLTF. CDR3 nucleotide sequence: TGTGCCAGCAGCAAACAGGGGGCCAACGTCCTGACTTTC.

The rearrangement joins TRBV2 to TRBJ1-1, with D perhaps matching TRBD1 (6 bases). The length of the CDR3 is 13 residues. The germline V and J ends were trimmed by 6 bases and 6 bases, with 14 bases remaining between them. CDR1 SNHLY and CDR2 FYNNEI come from the germline V gene. The CDR3 is CASSPRTESEAFF. For the CDR3, the DNA is TGTGCCAGCAGCCCCCGGACAGAATCTGAAGCTTTCTTT. Using reference TRBV2 and TRBJ1-1 for the parts outside the CDR3, the full variable domain is EPEVTQTPSHQVTQMGQEVILRCVPISNHLYFYWYRQILGQKVEFLVSFYNNEISEKSEIFDDQFSVERPDGSNFTLKIRSTKLEDSAMYFCASSPRTESEAFFGQGTRLTVV.